These 24 T cell receptor beta chains were sequenced from one sample in a study of sequential checkpoint blockade in melanoma. The table came from immunoSEQ multiplex PCR; TCRdb's copy has only in-frame clones and leaves some out. Of more than 10,000 clones listed, roughly 86% are singletons. Treatment noted: randomized to nivolumab then ipilimumab (arm A) or the reverse (arm B). This specimen consisted of CD8+ T cells sorted from blood (inferred from file names), obtained from a patient given nivolumab and ipilimumab in sequence. The receptors derive from a human donor with melanoma.

This chain connects TRBV27 to TRBJ2-7, with D possibly TRBD2 on 6 matching bases. The CDR3 has 15 amino acids. Between the trimmed V and J ends, which lost 3 bases and 3 bases, there was a span of 15 bases. Germline V gene data show CDR1 as MNHEY and CDR2 as SMNVEV (reference sequence). The chain's CDR3 is CASSFDGRGIYEQYF. The CDR3 nucleotides read TGTGCCAGCAGTTTTGACGGGAGAGGAATCTACGAGCAGTACTTC.

The chain couples TRBV29-1 to TRBJ2-1; 11 bases align to TRBD2. Germline CDR1 SQVTM, CDR2 ANQGSEA. V trimming: 7 bases; J trimming: 3 bases; junction bases outside the gene matches: 11. CDR3 length: 16 amino acids. CDR3 sequence: CSGKGLAEKNYNEQFF. DNA of the CDR3: TGCAGCGGGAAGGGACTAGCGGAGAAAAACTACAATGAGCAGTTCTTC.

This sequence joins TRBV29-1 and TRBJ1-2, with 8 bases identical to TRBD1. J lost 2 bases, V lost 4 bases, and 3 bases had no gene match. Germline V lookup: CDR1 SQVTM, CDR2 ANQGSEA. The CDR3 loop spans 13 amino acids. The CDR3: CSVGRQGNYGYTF. CDR3 nucleotide sequence: TGCAGCGTTGGAAGACAGGGGAACTATGGCTACACCTTC.

This clone was counted once. The chain recombines TRBV19 with TRBJ2-7; 14 positions agree with TRBD2. CDR3 size: 15 residues. Per germline, CDR1 LNHDA and CDR2 SQIVND (reference sequence). V was pared by 5 bases and J by 4 bases, with 4 bases of the junction left unmatched. CDR3 DNA: TGTGCCAGTAGTTTCAGACTAGCGGGAGGGTACGAGCAGTACTTC. Amino acids: CASSFRLAGGYEQYF. The full variable domain, with the rest looked up from reference TRBV19 and TRBJ2-7, is DGGITQSPKYLFRKEGQNVTLSCEQNLNHDAMYWYRQDPGQGLRLIYYSQIVNDFQKGDIAEGYSVSREKKESFPLTVTSAQKNPTAFYLCASSFRLAGGYEQYFGPGTRLTVT.

The chain joins TRBV11-1 to TRBJ1-1, with TRBD1 as a possible D gene (6 bases). CDR1 and CDR2 from the germline V gene are SGHAT and FQDESV (reference sequence). V was clipped by 5 bases and J by 7 bases, with 11 bases between them. The CDR3 contains 12 residues. CDR3: CASSLRGGEAFF. DNA for the CDR3: TGTGCCAGCAGCCTACGAGGGGGTGAAGCTTTCTTT.

Worth noting for this clone: At one end, the junction sequence differs from germline, possibly due to a read error. This sequence joins TRBV7-7 and TRBJ2-1; D is possibly TRBD2 (6 bases). This CDR3 region has 13 residues. Germline V lookup: CDR1 SSHAT, CDR2 FNYEAQ (reference sequence). CDR3 DNA: TGTGCTAGCAGCTCGGAGGGGCCCAATGAGCAGTTCTTC. This codes for CASSSEGPNEQFF.

This chain connects TRBV9 to TRBJ2-1; 14 nucleotides align to TRBD2. The CDR3 has 18 amino acids. Per the germline V gene, CDR1 is SGDLS and CDR2 is YYNGEE. The junction had 10 bases not matched to a gene; V was cut back by 3 bases and J by 5 bases. The DNA for the CDR3 is TGTGCCAGCAGCGACCCCGGACTAGCGGGGGGCTGGGACAATGAGCAGTTCTTC. As protein: CASSDPGLAGGWDNEQFF.

V gene TRBV9 combines with J gene TRBJ2-5, with a weak D call TRBD1 (6 bases). In germline, CDR1 is SGDLS, CDR2 YYNGEE. The V gene lost 0 bases and the J gene lost 2 bases, with 11 bases spanning the gap. This CDR3 spans 15 amino acids. The CDR3 spells CASSVGGGQQETQYF. The CDR3 DNA sequence: TGTGCCAGCAGCGTAGGTGGAGGACAGCAAGAGACCCAGTACTTC.

The chain carries TRBV21-1 and TRBJ2-7; the DNA was not compared with TRBD2, the D call given in the table. TRBV21-1 corresponds to a pseudogene. The CDR3 length is 20 residues. The CDR3 loop reads CASSKEYRAGGRVPHYEQYF. CDR3 DNA sequence: TGTGCCAGCAGCAAAGAATACCGAGCGGGAGGCCGGGTCCCACACTACGAGCAGTACTTC.

The chain uses TRBV4-1 and TRBJ2-2, with no clear D. The V gene's germline CDR1 is MGHRA and CDR2 YSYEKL. CDR3 length equals 12 residues. The V gene lost 8 bases and the J gene lost 5 bases, with 9 bases spanning the gap. The CDR3 DNA reads as TGCGCCAGCTTGAGTTGGACCGGGGAGCTGTTTTTT. Protein: CASLSWTGELFF.

This chain uses TRBV7-8 with TRBJ1-2; D is undetermined. This CDR3 region has 16 residues. In germline, CDR1 is SGHVS, CDR2 FQNEAQ. V shed 1 base and J shed 7 bases, with 19 bases lying between them. CDR3 DNA: TGTGCCAGCAGCTTAGAACCGGGCCTTCTCCGGGGTGGCTACACCTTC. Translated: CASSLEPGLLRGGYTF. Complete variable domain (other parts from reference TRBV7-8 and TRBJ1-2): GAGVSQSPRYKVAKRGQDVALRCDPISGHVSLFWYQQALGQGPEFLTYFQNEAQLDKSGLPSDRFFAERPEGSVSTLKIQRTQQEDSAVYLCASSLEPGLLRGGYTFGSGTRLTVV.

This chain uses TRBV6-1 with TRBJ1-6, with 11 bases matching TRBD1. CDR1 and CDR2 from the germline V gene are MNHNS and SASEGT. V shed 4 bases and J 10 bases; nucleotides not matched to a gene: 3. This CDR3 is built from 14 residues. This CDR3 is CASSVGTGGSPLHF. The CDR3 DNA reads TGTGCCAGCAGTGTGGGGACAGGGGGATCACCCCTCCACTTT.

This chain links TRBV6-5 with TRBJ2-7, with 7 bases aligning to TRBD1. Trimming at V came to 6 bases and at J to 3 bases, leaving 11 bases not matched to a gene. The V gene's germline CDR1 is MNHEY and CDR2 SVGAGI. The CDR3 contains 15 residues. CDR3 residues: CASREETGMSYEQYF. The CDR3 DNA is TGTGCCAGCAGAGAGGAGACAGGGATGAGCTACGAGCAGTACTTC.

The V gene is TRBV4-1, the J gene TRBJ2-6; 7 bases fit TRBD1. The CDR3 spans 16 residues. In germline, CDR1 is MGHRA, CDR2 YSYEKL. Trimming removed 2 bases from V and 3 bases from J; junction bases left unmatched: 4. This chain's CDR3 is CASSQIRGIGANVLTF. The CDR3 region has the DNA TGCGCCAGCAGCCAAATCAGGGGGATTGGGGCCAACGTCCTGACTTTC.

This clone was counted only a few times. The V call is TRBV9, the J call TRBJ1-4; perhaps TRBD1 as D (6 bases). The CDR3 contains 14 residues. Between the trimmed V and J ends, which lost 3 bases and 7 bases, there was a span of 13 bases. Germline-derived CDR1 and CDR2 are SGDLS and YYNGEE. CDR3 region: CASSANRDREKLFF. For the CDR3, the DNA is TGTGCCAGCAGCGCGAACAGGGACCGTGAAAAACTGTTTTTT. The full variable domain, rest sourced from reference TRBV9 and TRBJ1-4, is DSGVTQTPKHLITATGQRVTLRCSPRSGDLSVYWYQQSLDQGLQFLIQYYNGEERAKGNILERFSAQQFPDLHSELNLSSLELGDSALYFCASSANRDREKLFFGSGTQLSVL.

The count of this clone is one. The J gene is TRBJ2-7, the V gene TRBV15; 7 bases fit TRBD1. The CDR3 is 14 amino acids. Unmatched junction bases numbered 11, after V lost 6 bases and J lost 6 bases. Germline V gives CDR1 LNHNV, CDR2 YYDKDF (reference sequence). CDR3 residues: CATRIIEGGLEQYF. CDR3 DNA sequence: TGTGCCACCAGGATAATCGAAGGGGGCCTCGAGCAGTACTTC.

To note about this clone: The same CDR3 also results from other DNA sequences found in this sample. V usage is TRBV27 and J usage is TRBJ2-7, with 13 nucleotides matching TRBD2. CDR3 length equals 15 residues. With V trimmed by 8 bases and J by 2 bases, 6 bases remained unmatched. CDR1 MNHEY and CDR2 SMNVEV come from the germline V gene (reference sequence). In nucleotides, the CDR3 is TGTGCCAGCTCCTTGGGACTAGCGGGGACCTACGAGCAGTACTTC. It translates to CASSLGLAGTYEQYF.

The rearrangement links TRBV9 to TRBJ1-2, with 8 bases matching TRBD1. The CDR3 totals 15 residues. After removal of 3 bases from V and 8 bases from J, the junction contained 12 bases not matched to a gene. The germline gives CDR1 SGDLS, CDR2 YYNGEE. The chain's CDR3 is CASSAGTGVREGYTF. CDR3 DNA: TGTGCCAGCAGCGCCGGGACAGGCGTGCGGGAAGGCTACACCTTC.

This sequence joins TRBV7-9 and TRBJ2-3; D not resolved. The CDR3 totals 12 residues. CDR1 and CDR2 (germline): SEHNR, FQNEAQ (reference sequence). The germline V and J ends were trimmed by 5 bases and 3 bases, with 6 bases remaining between them. The CDR3 coding sequence is TGTGCCAGCAGCACCCGGACAGATACGCAGTATTTT. Translated, it gives CASSTRTDTQYF.

The chain has TRBV5-1 and TRBJ2-5; D is perhaps TRBD1 (5 bases). Germline assignment: CDR1 SGHRS and CDR2 YFSETQ. V lost 0 bases and J 1 base, leaving 19 bases between the germline ends. The CDR3 sequence is 18 residues long. The CDR3 loop is CASSLARAGMTVQETQYF. CDR3 DNA sequence: TGCGCCAGCAGCTTGGCCCGTGCCGGAATGACAGTCCAAGAGACCCAGTACTTC.

The J gene is TRBJ1-1, the V gene TRBV29-1, with D unclear. CDR1 is SQVTM and CDR2 is ANQGSEA in the germline V gene. The CDR3 extends over 13 amino acids. V lost 4 bases to trimming and J lost 4 bases, with 13 bases between them. The CDR3 region has the DNA TGCAGCGTTGGGGAGGGTCAAGGCACTGAAGCTTTCTTT. Amino acids: CSVGEGQGTEAFF.

V usage is TRBV27 and J usage is TRBJ2-5; no reliable D call. CDR3 length: 14 amino acids. Germline CDR1 MNHEY, CDR2 SMNVEV (reference sequence). Trimming took 0 bases from V and 5 from J, leaving 10 bases between them. CDR3 loop: CASSLSGFWETQYF. The CDR3 nucleotides are TGTGCCAGCAGTTTATCCGGGTTTTGGGAGACCCAGTACTTC.

The chain recombines TRBV7-6 with TRBJ1-4, with D unresolved. Germline lookup yields CDR1 SGHVS and CDR2 FNYEAQ. This CDR3 region has 14 residues. Deletions cut 1 base from V and 3 bases from J, with 6 bases between. The CDR3 region has the DNA TGTGCCAGCAGCTTAGTAGGAGCTAATGAAAAACTGTTTTTT. Translation: CASSLVGANEKLFF.

The chain recombines TRBV29-1 with TRBJ1-2; 7 bases are shared with TRBD1. V gave up 3 bases and J gave up 2 bases; unmatched junction bases: 9. The CDR3 loop spans 15 amino acids. The germline V gene has CDR1 SQVTM and CDR2 ANQGSEA. DNA for the CDR3: TGCAGCGTTGAGGCAAGGGGACAGCTAAACTATGGCTACACCTTC. Translation gives CSVEARGQLNYGYTF.